This section outlines one TCR beta chain sequence together with its context. It has no known antigen specificity. The input lacks base qualities; no much larger clone sits a single base away. What this sample's time point label stands for: patch test 1, 2 weeks after DPC sensitization. Taken with the paper, the label for treatment or condition translates to: therapeutic diphenylcyclopropenone sensitization with weekly scalp DPC. Blood at each patch-test visit was drawn before the patch test was applied. Patients were eligible if aged 18 to 70, diagnosed with alopecia and judged suitable for DPC therapy, and pregnant patients were excluded. Total RNA was isolated from unfractionated whole blood collected in Tempus Blood RNA tubes. The data stem from a study of human T cells and chemical hapten exposure listed by TCRdb under 2021. For the wider study: For sensitization, 2% DPC in acetone was applied to a 2 cm by 2 cm area of upper inner arm skin. Throughout the study period of 20 to 25 weeks, patients also received therapeutic DPC doses to the scalp every week. Patch tests used Finn chambers with 0.01% DPC on the upper back, scored after 6 days by International Contact Dermatitis Research Group standards. Most of the patients in the cohort were female, and the cohort covered alopecia areata with under or over 50% scalp involvement, alopecia totalis and alopecia universalis. Libraries were pooled for sequencing, and per-sample TCR yields varied mainly because of small differences in library volumes within the pool. This study followed changes in the peripheral blood TCR repertoire in vivo during primary and secondary sensitization of alopecia patients to the hapten diphenylcyclopropenone (DPC). Blood samples were taken from patients before sensitization (week 0) and at 2, 6 and about 24 weeks after DPC sensitization. Blood for TCR sequencing was provided by twenty-nine alopecia patients at one to four time points (pre-sensitization, 2, 6 and 24 weeks). Summary of the overall study and its limitations: Patch test score correlated positively with the number of PT1 expanded TCRs, reaching significance at thresholds 8, 16 and 32 but not at 4. Repeated subsampling changed both the strength of the expansion versus patch-test correlation and the threshold at which that correlation became significant. The number of TCRs above 1 in 1000 frequency did not change with DPC sensitization; there was no evidence of global repertoire structure alterations. Because all patients had alopecia, a presumed autoimmune disease, the immune response of the patients might differ from that of healthy individuals. Expanded TCRs formed significantly more large CDR3 similarity clusters than pre-sensitization or healthy control sets, consistent with antigen-driven responses.

Including the terminal cysteine and phenylalanine, the CDR3 comprises 15 residues. Only CDR3 DNA is held: 45 bases, read in frame from base 1. The V and J ends are trimmed by 2 bases and 1 base, leaving 8 bases between them. Taken from the germline V gene (reference sequence), the CDR1 and CDR2 loops are LGHDT and YNNKEL. Libraries were made using RACE. The instrument given in TCRdb is NextSeq 500. During library preparation, unique molecular identifiers were attached to individual cDNA molecules so that TCRs could be counted quantitatively and reproducibly. For every blood RNA sample, sequencing covered both the TCR alpha and TCR beta chains. The study's processing was this. Samples had a median of roughly 100,000 TCRs, with a range from roughly 20,000 to 700,000. The Decombinator software suite was used to annotate V, J and CDR3 in the TCR reads. For PS versus PT1 abundance plots, all samples were subsampled to the same number of TCRs (28,000). Expanded TCRs were defined as absent before sensitization and observed at least eight times at the 2-week time point. Through fastp at Q25 and MiXCR, TCRdb rebuilt clones from the public reads, retaining in-frame beta chains. When rows share a CDR3 protein, they turn into one entry using the most common DNA and genes. None of the V and J calls come from the authors' own analysis; TCRdb made them. The sample has tens of thousands of distinct CDR3 sequences on record, about a tenth of them singletons. The ten largest clones capture around 1.5% of the sample.

This TCR was sampled from a woman aged 45-65 years with alopecia areata. Some clones in this sample may be carry-over from other donors' samples. Sequences were derived from whole blood, sampled in connection with sensitization to the hapten diphenylcyclopropenone (DPC). The chain employs TRBV3-1 and TRBJ2-2; no D segment can be confidently identified. CDR3 protein: CASSQFRQNTGELFF. The nucleotide sequence reads TGTGCCAGCAGCCAATTTCGGCAGAACACCGGGGAGCTGTTTTTT.